These 3 T cell receptor beta chains share one sample of origin, sequenced in a study of T cell changes during pregnancy in multiple sclerosis. Data came from immunoSEQ multiplex PCR; TCRdb stores just in-frame clones and leaves some out. Of some 50,000 clones in the sample, roughly nine tenths are singletons; the top ten hold 1.5%. Sample: peripheral blood, taken in the first trimester of pregnancy. These receptors were obtained from a female donor in good health, enrolled as a control in a pregnancy study.

The rearrangement uses TRBV4-1 and TRBJ2-1; a possible D gene is TRBD1 (5 bases). CDR3 length: 14 amino acids. Per the germline V gene, CDR1 is MGHRA and CDR2 is YSYEKL. Trimming removed 1 base from V and 5 bases from J, with 9 bases in between. The DNA of the CDR3 is TGCGCCAGCAGCCAAGGGCAGGGCCACAATGAGCAGTTCTTC. It translates to CASSQGQGHNEQFF.

Worth noting for this clone: It is likely a read error, because the conserved phenylalanine at the end of the CDR3 is missing. Because the CDR3's place on the DNA is in doubt, the DNA is left out and the CDR3 is given as listed by TCRdb. The rearrangement joins TRBV27 to TRBJ1-1; the table's D call of TRBD1 was not tested on the DNA. A total of 12 residues make up the CDR3, ends included. The V gene's germline CDR1 is MNHEY and CDR2 SMNVEV (reference sequence). The CDR3 is CASSPGQGRVDL.

This clone turned up a few times. The chain is built from TRBV11-2 and TRBJ2-1; 9 bases align to TRBD1. The CDR3 runs 13 residues. The germline CDR1 and CDR2 sequences are SGHAT and FQNNGV. V lost 5 bases, J lost 7 bases, and 3 bases stayed unmatched. CDR3 sequence (DNA): TGTGCCAGCAGCACCGGGACAGGGAATGAGCAGTTCTTC. Protein sequence: CASSTGTGNEQFF.